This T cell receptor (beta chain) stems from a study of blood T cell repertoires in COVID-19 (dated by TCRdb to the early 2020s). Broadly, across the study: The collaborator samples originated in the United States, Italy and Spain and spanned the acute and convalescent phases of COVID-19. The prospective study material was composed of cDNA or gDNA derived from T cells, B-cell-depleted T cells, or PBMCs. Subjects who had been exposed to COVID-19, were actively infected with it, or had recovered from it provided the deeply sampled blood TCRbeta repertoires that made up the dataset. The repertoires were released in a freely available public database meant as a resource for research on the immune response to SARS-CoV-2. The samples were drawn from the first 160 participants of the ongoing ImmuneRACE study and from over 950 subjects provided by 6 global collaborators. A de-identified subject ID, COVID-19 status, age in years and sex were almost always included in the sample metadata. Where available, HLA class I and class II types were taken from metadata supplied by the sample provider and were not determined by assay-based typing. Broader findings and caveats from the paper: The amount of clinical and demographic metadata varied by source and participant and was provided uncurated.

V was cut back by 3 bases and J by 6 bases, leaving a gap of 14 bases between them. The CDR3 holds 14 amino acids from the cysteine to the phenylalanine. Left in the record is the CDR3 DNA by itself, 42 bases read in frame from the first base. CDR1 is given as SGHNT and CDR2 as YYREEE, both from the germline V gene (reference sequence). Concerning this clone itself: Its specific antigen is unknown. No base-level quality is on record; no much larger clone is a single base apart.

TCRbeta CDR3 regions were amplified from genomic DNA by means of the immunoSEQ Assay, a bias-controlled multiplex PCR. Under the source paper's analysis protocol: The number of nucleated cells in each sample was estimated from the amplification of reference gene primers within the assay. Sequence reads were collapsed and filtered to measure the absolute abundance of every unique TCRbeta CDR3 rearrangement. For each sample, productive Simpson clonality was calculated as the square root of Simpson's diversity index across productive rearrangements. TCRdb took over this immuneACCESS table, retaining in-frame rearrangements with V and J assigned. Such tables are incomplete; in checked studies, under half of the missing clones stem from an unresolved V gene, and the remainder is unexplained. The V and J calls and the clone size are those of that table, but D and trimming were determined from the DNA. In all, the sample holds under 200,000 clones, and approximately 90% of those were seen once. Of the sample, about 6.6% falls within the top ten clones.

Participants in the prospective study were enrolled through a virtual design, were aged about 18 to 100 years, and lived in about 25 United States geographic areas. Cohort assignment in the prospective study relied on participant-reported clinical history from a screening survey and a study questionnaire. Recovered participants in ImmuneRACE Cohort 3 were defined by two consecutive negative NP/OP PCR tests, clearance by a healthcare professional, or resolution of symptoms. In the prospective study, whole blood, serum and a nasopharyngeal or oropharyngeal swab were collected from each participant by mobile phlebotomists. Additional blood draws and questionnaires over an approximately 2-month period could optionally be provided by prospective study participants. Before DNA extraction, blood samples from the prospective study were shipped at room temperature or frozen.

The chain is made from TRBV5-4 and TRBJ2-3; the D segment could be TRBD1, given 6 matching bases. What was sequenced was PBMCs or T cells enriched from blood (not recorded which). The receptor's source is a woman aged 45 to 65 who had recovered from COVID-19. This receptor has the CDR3 CASSSRGAVDTQYF. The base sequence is TGTGCCAGCAGCTCCAGGGGCGCTGTCGATACGCAGTATTTT.